These 32 T cell receptor beta chains share one sample of origin, sequenced in a study. TCRdb reprocessed the 5' RACE reads with MiXCR, giving one entry per CDR3 protein. The sample includes 40,000 to 65,000 distinct CDR3 sequences, around 26% of them seen just once. Sequenced sample: tumor-infiltrating naive CD4+ T cells sorted from the breast tumor. Noted subset: naive CD4+ T cells, CD4+CD45RA+CD25-. The receptors originated from a female donor with breast cancer.

This clonotype has a count of ten or more. This chain links TRBV11-3 with TRBJ1-1, with D possibly TRBD1 on 5 matching bases. Germline CDR1 SGHNT, CDR2 YENEEA. V was cut by 0 bases and J by 10 bases, with 12 bases left in between. The CDR3 consists of 13 residues. CDR3 amino acids: CASSLDAAGAAFF. For the CDR3, the DNA is TGTGCCAGCAGCTTAGATGCGGCCGGGGCAGCTTTCTTT. The entire variable domain, with the rest obtained from reference TRBV11-3 and TRBJ1-1, is as follows: EAGVVQSPRYKIIEKKQPVAFWCNPISGHNTLYWYLQNLGQGPELLIRYENEEAVDDSQLPKDRFSAERLKGVDSTLKIQPAELGDSAVYLCASSLDAAGAAFFGQGTRLTVV.

CDR3 sequence (DNA): TGTGCCAGCAGTTCCGCAGGGACCAAAAACATTCAGTACTTC. Its translation: CASSSAGTKNIQYF. The chain couples TRBV12-3 or TRBV12-4 to TRBJ2-4; maybe TRBD1 (5 bases). Trimming removed 4 bases at V and 2 bases at J, with 9 bases between. The CDR3 is made up of 14 amino acids.

This clonotype was counted a few times. The chain combines TRBV9 with TRBJ2-7; a possible D gene is TRBD2 (5 bases). The CDR3 totals 14 residues. The germline CDR1 and CDR2 sequences are SGDLS and YYNGEE. V was clipped by 0 bases and J by 6 bases, with 13 bases between them. The CDR3 loop reads CASSVAAARGEQYF. The CDR3 DNA follows: TGTGCCAGCAGCGTAGCGGCAGCTCGGGGCGAGCAGTACTTC.

For this clonotype: A read error may be the cause here, since a much bigger clone is one base away. J is TRBJ1-1 and V is TRBV11-2, with D uncertain. The V end was cut by 1 base, the J end by 1 base, with 4 bases between. Germline-derived CDR1 and CDR2 are SGHAT and FQNNGV. CDR3 length equals 13 residues. Written as DNA, the CDR3 is TGTGCCAGCAGCTTAGGGCCGAACACTGAAGCTTTCTTT. Protein sequence: CASSLGPNTEAFF. Complete variable domain (other parts from reference TRBV11-2 and TRBJ1-1): EAGVAQSPRYKIIEKRQSVAFWCNPISGHATLYWYQQILGQGPKLLIQFQNNGVVDDSQLPKDRFSAERLKGVDSTLKIQPAKLEDSAVYLCASSLGPNTEAFFGQGTRLTVV.

Ten or more counts support this clonotype. This chain joins TRBV12-3 or TRBV12-4 and TRBJ1-5, with D possibly matching TRBD1 (5 bases). V was clipped by 6 bases and J by 2 bases, with 32 bases between them. The CDR3 consists of 21 residues. CDR3 sequence reads: CASSQRPHFGTNLAGNQPQHF. The CDR3 DNA is TGTGCCAGCAGCCAAAGACCACACTTTGGGACCAATTTAGCGGGCAATCAGCCCCAGCATTTT.

This clonotype was counted at least ten times. This sequence joins TRBV20-1 and TRBJ2-5; 11 positions agree with TRBD2. The germline V gene encodes CDR1 DFQATT and CDR2 SNEGSKA (reference sequence). The CDR3 extends over 14 amino acids. After removal of 3 bases from V and 5 bases from J, the junction contained 5 bases not matched to a gene. The CDR3 loop reads CSARELAGVETQYF. DNA for the CDR3: TGCAGTGCTAGGGAACTAGCGGGAGTTGAGACCCAGTACTTC.

The rearrangement joins TRBV20-1 to TRBJ2-1; D perhaps matches TRBD1 (6 bases). This CDR3 is 13 amino acids long. Germline loops: CDR1 DFQATT, CDR2 SNEGSKA (reference sequence). Trimming took off 3 bases at V and 5 bases at J, with 11 bases between the two ends. DNA of the CDR3: TGCAGTGCTAGGGACAGACTTAACAATGAGCAGTTCTTC. This gives the protein CSARDRLNNEQFF.

This clonotype has more than one count but fewer than ten. The rearrangement joins TRBV20-1 to TRBJ2-3; D unresolved. CDR3 length: 12 amino acids. The ends were cut back, 5 bases at V and 2 bases at J, with 8 bases in the middle. Looked up from germline, CDR1 is DFQATT and CDR2 is SNEGSKA (reference sequence). In DNA, the CDR3 is TGCAGTGCTCCCGGGCTCACAGATACGCAGTATTTT. Protein product: CSAPGLTDTQYF.

V is TRBV7-8 and J is TRBJ2-5; TRBD2 matches at 11 bases. The V and J ends lost 5 bases and 4 bases, in that order; junction bases with no gene match: 21. Germline CDR1 SGHVS, CDR2 FQNEAQ. The CDR3 spans 20 residues. CDR3 in amino acids: CASSLAQRLAGGIRRETQYF. For the CDR3, the DNA is TGTGCCAGCAGCCTCGCTCAAAGGCTAGCGGGAGGTATCCGGAGAGAGACCCAGTACTTC.

Notes on this clonotype: At one end the junction does not follow the germline gene, possibly because of a read error. This rearrangement joins TRBV20-1 to TRBJ1-1, with D uncertain. The CDR3 totals 12 residues. Germline V gene sequence: CDR1 DFQATT, CDR2 SNEGSKA (reference sequence). The CDR3 sequence: CRARDRGTEAFF. In DNA, the CDR3 is TGCAGGGCTAGAGATCGGGGCACTGAAGCTTTCTTT.

About this clonotype itself: An end of the junction does not agree with germline; a read error may underlie this. This rearrangement joins TRBV4-3 to TRBJ2-2; a weak D match, TRBD2 (6 bases). CDR3 length: 14 residues. Germline V gives CDR1 LGHNA, CDR2 YSLEER. The CDR3 nucleotides are TGCGCCAGCAGCCAAATATGGGGAACCGGGGGGCTGTTTTTT. As protein: CASSQIWGTGGLFF.

Notes on this clonotype: Here the CDR3 omits its conserved ending phenylalanine or tryptophan, so a read error is the likely source. The chain uses TRBV9 and TRBJ2-1; TRBD2 matches at 15 bases. CDR3 length equals 20 residues. Germline V CDR1 and CDR2: SGDLS, YYNGEE. V shed 4 bases, J shed 0 bases, and the junction held 11 bases outside the gene matches. CDR3 sequence: CASSPGGLAGGRGSYNEQFS. CDR3 bases: TGTGCCAGCAGCCCCGGGGGACTAGCGGGAGGCCGGGGCTCCTACAATGAGCAGTTCTCC.

This clonotype has a handful of counts. The chain combines TRBV9 with TRBJ2-1; 11 bases align to TRBD2. Germline CDR1 reads SGDLS; CDR2 reads YYNGEE. Germline trimming cut 3 bases from V and 7 bases from J; bases unmatched to any gene: 9. The length of the CDR3 is 16 residues. Here the CDR3 reads CASSASGRLSGNEQFF. The CDR3 nucleotides read TGTGCCAGCAGCGCTAGCGGGAGGTTGTCAGGGAATGAGCAGTTCTTC.

This clonotype was picked up a small number of times. V usage is TRBV20-1 and J usage is TRBJ2-1; 12 bases match TRBD2. V lost 3 bases to trimming and J lost 15 bases; unmatched junction nucleotides: 9. The CDR3 spans 13 residues. Germline V gives CDR1 DFQATT, CDR2 SNEGSKA (reference sequence). CDR3 bases: TGCAGTGCTAGTCTGACTAGCGGGAGTAGAAGGTTCTTC. It specifies CSASLTSGSRRFF.

There are many counts of this clonotype. The gene calls are TRBV29-1 and TRBJ2-3; unclear D gene. CDR3 size: 12 residues. V lost 4 bases and J lost 3, with 8 bases in between. In germline, CDR1 is SQVTM, CDR2 ANQGSEA. The CDR3 loop reads CSVGLFTDTQYF. The CDR3 DNA is TGCAGCGTTGGATTGTTTACAGATACGCAGTATTTT.

This clonotype was picked up a small number of times. The V gene is TRBV20-1, the J gene TRBJ1-4; D perhaps matches TRBD1 (5 bases). Germline V CDR1 and CDR2: DFQATT, SNEGSKA (reference sequence). The CDR3 is 14 residues long. The V end lost 6 bases, the J end lost 8 bases, and 19 bases lay between the germline ends. CDR3 region: CSANGIRDREKLFF. The DNA for the CDR3 is TGCAGTGCGAATGGTATTCGGGACCGGGAAAAACTGTTTTTT.

The sample holds a few counts of this clonotype. The chain has TRBV7-3 and TRBJ2-5; 10 nucleotides match TRBD2. The CDR3 consists of 15 residues. With 5 bases clipped from V and 4 bases from J, the junction kept 7 bases outside the gene matches. The germline gives CDR1 SGHTA, CDR2 FQGTGA. CDR3 region: CASSPSGRGGETQYF. Written as DNA, the CDR3 is TGTGCCAGCAGCCCTAGCGGGAGAGGGGGAGAGACCCAGTACTTC.

The table lists this clonotype with a few counts. The chain joins TRBV7-8 to TRBJ2-2; no firm D call. Trimming left V 2 bases short and J 3 bases short, with 4 bases between. The germline V gene encodes CDR1 SGHVS and CDR2 FQNEAQ. The length of the CDR3 is 13 residues. CDR3 amino acids: CASSLSHTGELFF. The CDR3 DNA follows: TGTGCCAGCAGCTTATCCCACACCGGGGAGCTGTTTTTT.

This clonotype was seen many times. The chain couples TRBV7-7 to TRBJ2-5; the D gene is possibly TRBD2 (6 bases). The V end lost 5 bases, the J end lost 4 bases, and 17 bases lay between the germline ends. The length of the CDR3 is 15 residues. Per germline, CDR1 SSHAT and CDR2 FNYEAQ (reference sequence). The DNA for the CDR3 is TGTGCCAGCAGCGGTGTAGGTGGGAGGTCAGAGACCCAGTACTTC. Its translation: CASSGVGGRSETQYF.

Only a few counts were recorded for this clonotype. The J gene is TRBJ2-7, the V gene TRBV15, with D possibly TRBD2 on 6 matching bases. The CDR3 runs 17 residues. Germline loops: CDR1 LNHNV, CDR2 YYDKDF (reference sequence). V dropped 1 base and J dropped 2 bases, with 18 bases sitting between them. The CDR3 sequence: CATSRVGGVGVPYEQYF. CDR3 sequence (DNA): TGTGCCACCAGCAGAGTGGGGGGAGTAGGCGTTCCCTACGAGCAGTACTTC. Looking up the rest from reference TRBV15 and TRBJ2-7 gives the full variable domain: DAMVIQNPRYQVTQFGKPVTLSCSQTLNHNVMYWYQQKSSQAPKLLFHYYDKDFNNEADTPDNFQSRRPNTSFCFLDIRSPGLGDTAMYLCATSRVGGVGVPYEQYFGPGTRLTVT.

This clonotype was observed a few times. The chain carries TRBV7-9 and TRBJ1-1; D is unclear. Germline CDR1 reads SEHNR; CDR2 reads FQNEAQ (reference sequence). The V end was cut by 3 bases, the J end by 2 bases, with 4 bases between. CDR3 length: 12 residues. DNA for the CDR3: TGTGCCAGCAGCTTGACAAACACTGAAGCTTTCTTT. Protein product: CASSLTNTEAFF.

A remark on this clonotype: One base away lies a much larger clone, so this may be a sequencing read error. CDR3 protein: CASSLRATSNEQFF. The CDR3 DNA reads TGCGCCAGCAGCCTTCGGGCTACTAGCAATGAGCAGTTCTTC. The chain is built from TRBV5-1 and TRBJ2-1, with a possible D match to TRBD2 (5 bases). CDR1 and CDR2 (germline): SGHRS, YFSETQ. This CDR3 has 14 residues. The ends were cut back, 4 bases at V and 6 bases at J, with 14 bases in the middle.

The chain is built from TRBV27 and TRBJ1-4; D not resolved. Germline CDR1 reads MNHEY; CDR2 reads SMNVEV (reference sequence). The CDR3 extends over 15 amino acids. Trimming shortened V by 2 bases and J by 8 bases, and 15 bases separated the two germline ends. For the CDR3, the DNA is TGTGCCAGCAGTTTAAAGACCAGCTTAGGGGAAAAACTGTTTTTT. The encoded protein is CASSLKTSLGEKLFF.

The chain links TRBV20-1 to TRBJ1-6; tentatively, D is TRBD1 (5 bases). Germline V gene sequence: CDR1 DFQATT, CDR2 SNEGSKA (reference sequence). Trimming shortened V by 4 bases and J by 14 bases, and 18 bases separated the two germline ends. The CDR3 length is 13 residues. CDR3 in amino acids: CSATHGQIVSLHF. The CDR3 DNA reads TGCAGTGCTACCCACGGACAAATTGTGTCCCTCCACTTT.

This clonotype is labeled medium-sized. The chain carries TRBV7-2 and TRBJ2-6; D may be TRBD1 (6 bases). CDR1 is SGHTA, CDR2 FQGNSA, per germline. V lost 6 bases, J lost 4 bases, and 10 bases lay in between. The CDR3 spans 14 residues. CDR3 DNA sequence: TGTGCCAGCAGTCCCCAGGGGGGGGCCAACGTCCTGACTTTC. It translates to CASSPQGGANVLTF.

This clonotype was detected only a few times. The rearrangement joins TRBV29-1 to TRBJ2-2; a possible D gene is TRBD1 (5 bases). Trimming took off 7 bases at V and 6 bases at J, with 9 bases between the two ends. Germline CDR1 and CDR2: SQVTM and ANQGSEA. This CDR3 contains 11 residues. The CDR3 protein is CSGKGSGELFF. Written as DNA, the CDR3 is TGCAGCGGGAAGGGGTCCGGGGAGCTGTTTTTT.

This clonotype was observed a few times. CDR3 DNA sequence: TGTGCCAGCAGTTTCGGGACAGACAGTTCACCCCTCCACTTT. Its protein product is CASSFGTDSSPLHF. The chain recombines TRBV28 with TRBJ1-6; 7 bases align to TRBD1. The V gene end was trimmed by 3 bases and the J gene end by 9 bases; junction bases not matched to a gene: 5. Germline V gives CDR1 MDHEN, CDR2 SYDVKM. The length of the CDR3 is 14 residues. Together with reference TRBV28 and TRBJ1-6, the CDR3 gives the full variable domain: DVKVTQSSRYLVKRTGEKVFLECVQDMDHENMFWYRQDPGLGLRLIYFSYDVKMKEKGDIPEGYSVSREKKERFSLILESASTNQTSMYLCASSFGTDSSPLHFGNGTRLTVT.

This clonotype came up many times. This chain joins TRBV12-3 or TRBV12-4 and TRBJ1-5; D call uncertain. This CDR3 is built from 12 residues. V was cut by 3 bases and J by 6 bases, with 6 bases left in between. The CDR3 loop reads CASSFAPQPQHF. The CDR3 nucleotides are TGTGCCAGCAGTTTCGCCCCTCAGCCCCAGCATTTT.

In its sample, this clonotype was seen many times. The chain is built from TRBV5-1 and TRBJ1-5; D gene ambiguous. Germline V CDR1 and CDR2: SGHRS, YFSETQ. This CDR3 comprises 14 residues. V lost 4 bases and J 1 base, leaving 9 bases between the germline ends. This CDR3 is CASSPDGSNQPQHF. CDR3 nucleotide sequence: TGCGCCAGCAGCCCGGACGGCAGCAATCAGCCCCAGCATTTT. Combining the CDR3 with reference TRBV5-1 and TRBJ1-5 gives the whole variable domain KAGVTQTPRYLIKTRGQQVTLSCSPISGHRSVSWYQQTPGQGLQFLFEYFSETQRNKGNFPGRFSGRQFSNSRSEMNVSTLELGDSALYLCASSPDGSNQPQHFGDGTRLSIL.

This clonotype occurred once. This rearrangement joins TRBV20-1 to TRBJ2-2; D is ambiguous. Trimming removed 2 bases from V and 6 bases from J, with 13 bases in between. The CDR3 is 14 residues long. Germline V gene sequence: CDR1 DFQATT, CDR2 SNEGSKA (reference sequence). The chain's CDR3 is CSARLDEIAGELFF. CDR3 DNA: TGCAGTGCTAGATTGGACGAAATCGCCGGGGAGCTGTTTTTT.

The gene calls are TRBV6-2 or TRBV6-3 and TRBJ2-4, with 7 bases fitting TRBD1. The CDR3 length is 16 residues. Per the germline V gene, CDR1 is MNHEY and CDR2 is SVGEGT. Trimming removed 6 bases from V and 6 bases from J; junction bases left unmatched: 14. This CDR3 is CASSSDRAMKRNIQYF. The DNA for the CDR3 is TGTGCCAGCAGCTCCGACAGGGCAATGAAAAGAAACATTCAGTACTTC.

Of note for this clonotype: The junction shows a germline mismatch at one end, possibly a read error. The chain joins TRBV5-1 to TRBJ1-2; possible D gene TRBD1, 5 bases. The CDR3 spans 15 residues. Germline CDR1 is SGHRS and CDR2 is YFSETQ. This CDR3 is CASGLGGSGDAGYTF. The CDR3, as DNA: TGCGCCAGCGGCTTGGGCGGCAGTGGGGACGCTGGCTACACCTTC.